This entry lists 26 T cell receptor beta chains sequenced from one sample in a study of cytomegalovirus exposure and HLA in healthy donors. The PCR was carried out with 60 Vbeta primers and 13 Jbeta primers. Profiling relied on immunoSEQ multiplex PCR, and the TCRdb table lists in-frame clones only, not all of them. The sample gives more than 95,000 clones, under 85% of which show up once; 5% to 6.5% is in the top ten. Source material: PBMCs. These TCRs come from a man between 18 and 35 years old in good health and CMV-seronegative.

This sequence joins TRBV4-2 and TRBJ2-7; a weak D match, TRBD2 (6 bases). V was trimmed by 5 bases and J by 3 bases, leaving 11 bases between them. This CDR3 contains 13 residues. The germline V gene encodes CDR1 LGHNA and CDR2 YNFKEQ. CDR3 loop: CASSTLRGYEQYF. CDR3 bases: TGTGCCAGCAGCACTCTGCGGGGCTACGAGCAGTACTTC.

This clone was seen only a few times. This rearrangement joins TRBV5-1 to TRBJ2-3; TRBD2 matches 8 bases. Germline V gene lookup returns CDR1 SGHRS and CDR2 YFSETQ. The CDR3 is made up of 16 amino acids. V was pared by 7 bases and J by 4 bases, with 14 bases of the junction left unmatched. The CDR3 region is CASQPFGTRGADTQYF. The CDR3 coding sequence is TGCGCCAGCCAGCCCTTTGGGACTAGGGGTGCAGATACGCAGTATTTT. The full variable domain, rest sourced from reference TRBV5-1 and TRBJ2-3, is KAGVTQTPRYLIKTRGQQVTLSCSPISGHRSVSWYQQTPGQGLQFLFEYFSETQRNKGNFPGRFSGRQFSNSRSEMNVSTLELGDSALYLCASQPFGTRGADTQYFGPGTRLTVL.

This chain joins TRBV5-1 and TRBJ1-3; D might be TRBD1 (6 bases). The CDR3 contains 18 residues. The germline gives CDR1 SGHRS, CDR2 YFSETQ. V lost 3 bases to trimming and J lost 0 bases, with 19 bases between them. The CDR3 is CASSSSGDPASSGNTIYF. The CDR3 region has the DNA TGCGCCAGCAGCTCATCAGGGGACCCTGCGAGCTCTGGAAACACCATATATTTT.

This clone came up once. The chain is built from TRBV28 and TRBJ2-4; D remains unclear. The CDR3 runs 13 residues. The ends were cut back, 5 bases at V and 0 bases at J, with 5 bases in the middle. Germline V gene lookup returns CDR1 MDHEN and CDR2 SYDVKM. The CDR3 region is CASSPLAKNIQYF. In DNA form, the CDR3 reads TGTGCCAGCAGTCCATTAGCCAAAAACATTCAGTACTTC. Supplemented by reference TRBV28 and TRBJ2-4, the full variable domain reads DVKVTQSSRYLVKRTGEKVFLECVQDMDHENMFWYRQDPGLGLRLIYFSYDVKMKEKGDIPEGYSVSREKKERFSLILESASTNQTSMYLCASSPLAKNIQYFGAGTRLSVL.

This chain joins TRBV7-9 and TRBJ2-1, with 10 bases identical to TRBD1. This CDR3 region has 15 residues. Germline V lookup: CDR1 SEHNR, CDR2 FQNEAQ (reference sequence). Trimming removed 1 base from V and 8 bases from J; junction bases left unmatched: 5. CDR3 sequence reads: CASSLGQGAIDEQFF. Here the CDR3 DNA reads TGTGCCAGCAGCTTAGGACAGGGGGCTATCGATGAGCAGTTCTTC.

The rearrangement links TRBV9 to TRBJ2-1; D gene ambiguous. The V gene lost 1 base and the J gene lost 2 bases, with 13 bases spanning the gap. Looked up from germline, CDR1 is SGDLS and CDR2 is YYNGEE. This CDR3 has 16 residues. CDR3 residues: CASSVLGDITYNEQFF. CDR3 nucleotides: TGTGCCAGCAGCGTATTGGGCGACATAACCTACAATGAGCAGTTCTTC.

This chain joins TRBV5-4 and TRBJ2-3; D is unclear. The CDR3 totals 16 residues. Germline V CDR1 and CDR2: SGHNT, YYREEE (reference sequence). The germline V and J ends were trimmed by 0 bases and 0 bases, with 11 bases remaining between them. In nucleotides, the CDR3 is TGTGCCAGCAGCTTGGGACTTCTCAAAAGCACAGATACGCAGTATTTT. Its translation is CASSLGLLKSTDTQYF.

The chain is built from TRBV7-9 and TRBJ1-1, with D hard to call. The germline V gene encodes CDR1 SEHNR and CDR2 FQNEAQ (reference sequence). Trimming stripped 5 bases from V and 7 bases from J, with 17 bases between. This CDR3 region has 14 residues. CDR3 amino acids: CASSPSGPTLEAFF. As DNA, the CDR3 is TGTGCCAGCAGCCCAAGCGGACCGACACTTGAAGCTTTCTTT.

CDR3 in amino acids: CASSPDREGNTIYF. In DNA, the CDR3 is TGTGCCAGCAGTCCGGACAGGGAAGGAAACACCATATATTTT. The rearrangement joins TRBV2 to TRBJ1-3; 8 bases agree with TRBD1. The CDR3 extends over 14 amino acids. Trimming at V came to 5 bases and at J to 4 bases, leaving 4 bases not matched to a gene. Per germline, CDR1 SNHLY and CDR2 FYNNEI.

V usage is TRBV6-1 and J usage is TRBJ2-5; TRBD2 matches 7 bases. The CDR3 spans 12 residues. V trimming: 9 bases; J trimming: 8 bases; junction bases outside the gene matches: 9. CDR1 and CDR2 from the germline V gene are MNHNS and SASEGT. This CDR3 reads CASSVWGGTQYF. CDR3 bases: TGTGCCAGTTCGGTGTGGGGGGGTACCCAGTACTTC.

This chain uses TRBV7-2 with TRBJ1-4; 7 bases align to TRBD1. Germline lookup yields CDR1 SGHTA and CDR2 FQGNSA. CDR3 length equals 14 residues. The ends lost 6 bases at V and 5 bases at J; junction bases unmatched: 6. The CDR3 region is CASSSGQDNEKLFF. CDR3 coding DNA: TGTGCCAGCAGTTCTGGACAGGACAATGAAAAACTGTTTTTT.

V and J are TRBV28 and TRBJ2-1; D gene ambiguous. Trimming stripped 2 bases from V and 4 bases from J, with 9 bases between. Germline lookup yields CDR1 MDHEN and CDR2 SYDVKM. The CDR3 runs to 14 residues. The CDR3 loop reads CASSLLTAYNEQFF. CDR3 nucleotide sequence: TGTGCCAGCAGTTTACTTACAGCTTACAATGAGCAGTTCTTC.

The chain employs TRBV27 and TRBJ1-2; TRBD1 matches 7 bases. The CDR3 has 13 amino acids. Unmatched junction bases numbered 5, after V lost 5 bases and J lost 5 bases. The germline CDR1 and CDR2 sequences are MNHEY and SMNVEV (reference sequence). Here the CDR3 DNA reads TGTGCCAGCAGTGTGGGGACAGCTTATGGCTACACCTTC. Amino acids: CASSVGTAYGYTF.

The V gene is TRBV19, the J gene TRBJ2-1; 10 bases map to TRBD2. The CDR3 length is 15 residues. The germline V gene encodes CDR1 LNHDA and CDR2 SQIVND (reference sequence). V dropped 4 bases and J dropped 4; count of bases not matched to a gene: 4. This chain's CDR3 is CASSRGLAHYNEQFF. DNA of the CDR3: TGTGCCAGTAGTAGGGGACTAGCGCATTACAATGAGCAGTTCTTC. Full variable domain (outside the CDR3, taken from reference TRBV19 and TRBJ2-1): DGGITQSPKYLFRKEGQNVTLSCEQNLNHDAMYWYRQDPGQGLRLIYYSQIVNDFQKGDIAEGYSVSREKKESFPLTVTSAQKNPTAFYLCASSRGLAHYNEQFFGPGTRLTVL.

V gene TRBV28 combines with J gene TRBJ1-2, with D possibly being TRBD1 (5 bases). The germline V gene has CDR1 MDHEN and CDR2 SYDVKM. The V and J ends lost 3 bases and 5 bases respectively, with 10 bases between them. The CDR3 length is 13 residues. CDR3 sequence (DNA): TGTGCCAGCAGTTTGTCCGGGGGGTATGGCTACACCTTC. Its protein product is CASSLSGGYGYTF.

Notes on this clone: The junction does not match germline at one end; this may be a read error. Other DNA sequences in this specimen translate into the identical CDR3. The chain employs TRBV6-1 and TRBJ2-7; TRBD2 matches 9 bases. Germline assignment: CDR1 MNHNS and CDR2 SASEGT. The CDR3 covers 15 residues. The CDR3 is CASSAPAGGSYEQYF. In DNA form, the CDR3 reads TGTGCCAGCAGCGCGCCAGCGGGAGGCTCCTATGAGCAGTACTTC.

This clone has a single count. The gene calls are TRBV5-1 and TRBJ1-6; tentative D call: TRBD1 (6 bases). Germline V gene data show CDR1 as SGHRS and CDR2 as YFSETQ. The CDR3 is 16 amino acids. The V gene lost 4 bases and the J gene lost 4 bases, with 15 bases spanning the gap. The CDR3 sequence: CASSPGQFWYNSPLHF. CDR3 DNA sequence: TGCGCCAGCAGCCCTGGACAGTTCTGGTATAATTCACCCCTCCACTTT.

The V call is TRBV7-9, the J call TRBJ1-5; D gene unclear. CDR3 length: 12 amino acids. V dropped 7 bases and J dropped 7 bases, with 11 bases sitting between them. Looked up from germline, CDR1 is SEHNR and CDR2 is FQNEAQ (reference sequence). The CDR3 is CASTTGGQPQHF. CDR3 nucleotide sequence: TGTGCCAGCACCACGGGAGGACAGCCCCAGCATTTT.

The CDR3 sequence: CASSLWPGSSYNEQFF. CDR3 in DNA: TGCGCCAGCAGCTTGTGGCCGGGGAGCTCCTACAATGAGCAGTTCTTC. This sequence joins TRBV5-1 and TRBJ2-1; possibly TRBD2 for D (5 bases). Germline V gives CDR1 SGHRS, CDR2 YFSETQ. V was shortened by 1 base and J by 0 bases, with 11 bases between the two germline ends. The length of the CDR3 is 16 residues.

The chain couples TRBV7-2 to TRBJ1-1, with 8 bases lining up with TRBD1. Germline V gene lookup returns CDR1 SGHTA and CDR2 FQGNSA. The CDR3 sequence is 13 residues long. V lost 5 bases to trimming and J lost 13 bases; unmatched junction nucleotides: 12. CDR3 nucleotides: TGTGCCAGCAGCGTTCAGGGGGCCCGAGGGGTTTTCTTT. Translated, it gives CASSVQGARGVFF.

This rearrangement joins TRBV15 to TRBJ2-2; maybe TRBD1 (5 bases). This CDR3 is 13 amino acids long. Between the trimmed V and J ends, which lost 3 bases and 6 bases, there was a span of 8 bases. CDR1 LNHNV and CDR2 YYDKDF come from the germline V gene (reference sequence). CDR3 loop: CATSREGAGELFF. The CDR3 coding sequence is TGTGCCACCAGCAGGGAAGGGGCCGGGGAGCTGTTTTTT.

Details on this clone: One end of the junction fails to match germline, which may point to a read error. V is TRBV7-7 and J is TRBJ2-1; 8 bases are shared with TRBD2. The CDR3 loop spans 18 amino acids. Germline V gene data show CDR1 as SSHAT and CDR2 as FNYEAQ (reference sequence). CDR3 DNA: TGTGCTAGCAGCTTAGCTCTCCGACTAGCGAGCTCCTACAATGAGCAGTTCTTC. This sequence encodes CASSLALRLASSYNEQFF.

This clone was observed a few times. The rearrangement joins TRBV29-1 to TRBJ1-1; D gene ambiguous. In germline, CDR1 is SQVTM, CDR2 ANQGSEA. This CDR3 region has 13 residues. The V end was cut by 5 bases, the J end by 8 bases, with 18 bases between. CDR3: CSVKGITTAEAFF. The CDR3 DNA reads as TGCAGCGTTAAAGGGATTACCACAGCAGAAGCTTTCTTT. Drawing the rest from reference TRBV29-1 and TRBJ1-1, the complete variable domain is SAVISQKPSRDICQRGTSLTIQCQVDSQVTMMFWYRQQPGQSLTLIATANQGSEATYESGFVIDKFPISRPNLTFSTLTVSNMSPEDSSIYLCSVKGITTAEAFFGQGTRLTVV.

The V gene is TRBV2, the J gene TRBJ1-1; D possibly corresponds to TRBD1 (6 bases). Trimming took 2 bases from V and 5 from J, leaving 12 bases between them. The CDR3 runs 14 residues. CDR1 and CDR2 (germline): SNHLY, FYNNEI. The CDR3 nucleotides are TGTGCCAGCAGTGAAACAGGGCTTGGGACTGAAGCTTTCTTT. This codes for CASSETGLGTEAFF.

The chain joins TRBV11-3 to TRBJ2-2; 7 nucleotides agree with TRBD1. Trimming cost V 6 bases and J 5 bases; bases outside gene matches: 9. CDR3 length: 15 residues. CDR1 and CDR2 from the germline V gene are SGHNT and YENEEA. The CDR3 region has the DNA TGTGCCAGCAGACCAACAGGGGTACAAACCGGGGAGCTGTTTTTT. Protein product: CASRPTGVQTGELFF. Looking up the rest from reference TRBV11-3 and TRBJ2-2 gives the full variable domain: EAGVVQSPRYKIIEKKQPVAFWCNPISGHNTLYWYLQNLGQGPELLIRYENEEAVDDSQLPKDRFSAERLKGVDSTLKIQPAELGDSAVYLCASRPTGVQTGELFFGEGSRLTVL.

The J gene is TRBJ2-7, the V gene TRBV2, with 14 bases aligning to TRBD2. J gave up 2 bases and V 0 bases, and 9 bases lay outside the gene matches. The CDR3 runs to 19 residues. Germline V gene sequence: CDR1 SNHLY, CDR2 FYNNEI. CDR3 sequence: CASSEALRTSGRLPYEQYF. For the CDR3, the DNA is TGTGCCAGCAGTGAAGCGCTTCGGACTAGCGGGAGGCTACCCTACGAGCAGTACTTC.